Listed below are T cell receptor beta chains from one sample, sequenced in a study of shared clonotypes between healthy human individuals. Method: immunoSEQ multiplex PCR; TCRdb's copy keeps in-frame clones and lacks some. The table shows millions of clones, with 85% to 95% occurring only once. The specimen sequenced was naive CD4+ T cells sorted from blood. These receptors were obtained from a young man in good health. Both conserved end residues are part of each CDR3. D genes are given only for firm matches. Not all rows give a size; the values are once, few, many and, for expanded clones, a class.

j_call d_call clone_size v_call cdr3_aa cdr3_nt
TRBJ2-7 NA few TRBV6-1 CASSGPGPGPYEQYF TGTGCCAGCAGTGGCCCCGGACCGGGACCTTACGAGCAGTACTTC
TRBJ2-1 TRBD1 NA TRBV5-1 CASSLTGGPYNEQFF TGCGCCAGCAGCTTGACAGGGGGCCCCTACAATGAGCAGTTCTTC
TRBJ2-5 NA NA TRBV2 CASSEWGQEGVGTQYF TGTGCCAGCAGTGAATGGGGCCAGGAGGGAGTTGGGACCCAGTACTTC
TRBJ1-2 NA few TRBV16 CASSQIRAGDNYGYTF TGTGCCAGCAGCCAAATCAGGGCTGGGGATAACTATGGCTACACCTTC
TRBJ2-7 TRBD1 once TRBV25-1 CASSESGQDYEQYF TGTGCCAGCAGTGAATCGGGACAGGACTACGAGCAGTACTTC
TRBJ1-2 NA NA TRBV7-9 CASSLVAGKTGDGYTF TGTGCCAGCAGCTTAGTAGCCGGGAAAACGGGCGATGGCTACACCTTC
TRBJ2-7 NA NA TRBV7-2 CASSLTYFAYEQYF TGTGCCAGCAGCTTAACGTACTTTGCCTACGAGCAGTACTTC
TRBJ2-3 NA NA TRBV7-3 CASSLTDSSGTQYF TGTGCCAGCAGCTTAACGGACAGTTCGGGTACGCAGTATTTT
TRBJ1-2 NA NA TRBV7-9 CASSLPNDSRHTF TGTGCCAGCAGCTTACCGAACGACAGCCGGCACACCTTC
TRBJ1-2 TRBD1 once TRBV11-2 CASSLGGTGGAYGYTF TGTGCCAGCAGCTTAGGTGGGACAGGGGGCGCTTATGGCTACACCTTC
TRBJ1-6 NA NA TRBV6-1 CASSELVTGTNSPLHF TGTGCCAGCAGTGAATTGGTCACAGGTACTAATTCACCCCTCCACTTT
TRBJ2-1 TRBD1 NA TRBV7-2 CASSDQTGTGVYNEQFF TGTGCCAGCAGCGACCAGACCGGGACAGGGGTCTACAATGAGCAGTTCTTC
TRBJ2-5 NA NA TRBV19 CASSTTLAETQYF TGTGCCAGTAGTACTACCCTGGCAGAGACCCAGTACTTC
TRBJ2-7 NA NA TRBV5-6 CASTVIRGAPPEQYF TGTGCCAGCACCGTTATAAGGGGGGCGCCTCCTGAGCAGTACTTC
TRBJ1-2 NA NA TRBV5-1 CASSLGGTSNYGYTF TGCGCCAGCAGCTTGGGGGGTACCTCTAACTATGGCTACACCTTC
TRBJ2-7 NA NA TRBV18 CASSAQESYEQYF TGTGCCAGCTCAGCGCAGGAATCCTACGAGCAGTACTTC
TRBJ2-1 NA NA TRBV18 CASSPKEGNEQFF TGTGCCAGCTCACCAAAGGAAGGCAATGAGCAGTTCTTC
TRBJ1-5 NA NA TRBV15 CATSAQGQPQHF TGTGCCACCAGCGCGCAGGGGCAGCCCCAGCATTTT
TRBJ2-7 TRBD1 NA TRBV2 CASSSGTGTYEQYF TGTGCCAGCAGCTCCGGGACAGGGACCTACGAGCAGTACTTC
TRBJ1-4 NA NA TRBV2 CASSARVPVGEKLFF TGTGCCAGCAGTGCCAGGGTCCCGGTGGGTGAAAAACTGTTTTTT
TRBJ2-7 NA NA TRBV4-2 CASSLGTDSQAYEQYF TGTGCCAGCAGCCTTGGGACGGACTCCCAAGCCTACGAGCAGTACTTC
TRBJ1-5 NA many TRBV19 CASSIPGGPQHF TGTGCCAGTAGTATCCCGGGCGGGCCCCAGCATTTT
TRBJ1-3 NA NA TRBV7-9 CASSFGAGNTIYF TGTGCCAGCAGCTTTGGAGCAGGAAACACCATATATTTT
TRBJ2-7 TRBD1 NA TRBV7-2 CASSSPDRGHEQYF TGTGCCAGCAGCTCACCTGACAGGGGCCACGAGCAGTACTTC
TRBJ1-1 NA NA TRBV20-1 CSAHMNTEAFF TGCAGTGCCCACATGAACACTGAAGCTTTCTTT
TRBJ2-7 NA NA TRBV7-2 CASSLSGQEQYF TGTGCCAGCAGCTTGTCCGGGCAGGAGCAGTACTTC
TRBJ2-6 NA NA TRBV30 CAWSVGVGANVLTF TGTGCCTGGAGTGTGGGGGTTGGGGCCAACGTCCTGACTTTC
TRBJ2-1 TRBD2 NA TRBV4-3 CASSPGTSGSGHNEQFF TGCGCCAGCAGCCCTGGGACTAGCGGGAGTGGTCACAATGAGCAGTTCTTC
TRBJ1-2 NA once TRBV5-1 CASSLDGQSRGYTF TGCGCCAGCAGCTTGGACGGACAGTCTAGGGGCTACACCTTC
TRBJ1-1 NA NA TRBV30 CAWTAVLASEAFF TGTGCCTGGACGGCAGTACTTGCTTCTGAAGCTTTCTTT
TRBJ2-7 NA NA TRBV5-1 CASSLEGLYEQYF TGCGCCAGCAGCTTGGAGGGGCTCTACGAGCAGTACTTC
TRBJ2-7 NA NA TRBV10-3 CAISERAGRPEQYF TGTGCCATCAGTGAGAGGGCAGGGAGGCCCGAGCAGTACTTC
TRBJ1-6 NA NA TRBV4-2 CASSQPGQTYNSPLHF TGTGCCAGCAGCCAACCTGGCCAGACCTATAATTCACCCCTCCACTTT
TRBJ2-2 TRBD2 NA TRBV10-3 CAISETSGTGELFF TGTGCCATCAGTGAGACTAGCGGTACCGGGGAGCTGTTTTTT
TRBJ2-5 NA once TRBV6-1 CASRVRGVVETQYF TGTGCCAGCAGGGTCAGGGGAGTGGTGGAGACCCAGTACTTC
TRBJ2-5 TRBD2 NA TRBV4-1 CASSQERRLAGLETQYF TGCGCCAGCAGCCAAGAGAGGAGACTAGCGGGTCTTGAGACCCAGTACTTC
TRBJ2-2 NA NA TRBV2 CASTYQGSLTGELFF TGTGCCAGCACATACCAAGGCAGCCTAACCGGGGAGCTGTTTTTT
TRBJ1-3 NA NA TRBV9 CASSVQPSDGNTIYF TGTGCCAGCAGCGTACAGCCCTCTGACGGAAACACCATATATTTT
TRBJ2-7 TRBD1 NA TRBV7-2 CASSSGTVRIEQYF TGTGCCAGCAGCTCCGGGACAGTCCGCATCGAGCAGTACTTC
TRBJ1-4 NA NA TRBV25-1 CASSESGQEKLFF TGTGCCAGCAGTGAATCGGGTCAGGAAAAACTGTTTTTT
TRBJ2-7 NA NA TRBV11-2 CASSPTGRGYDEQYF TGTGCCAGCAGCCCAACAGGGAGGGGATACGACGAGCAGTACTTC
TRBJ2-5 NA NA TRBV15 CATSRVGMQETQYF TGTGCCACCAGCAGAGTTGGAATGCAAGAGACCCAGTACTTC
TRBJ2-4 NA once TRBV7-2 CASSLNEVPTGAKNIQYF TGTGCCAGCAGCTTAAATGAAGTGCCAACAGGAGCCAAAAACATTCAGTACTTC
TRBJ2-3 NA NA TRBV5-4 CASSSKTSISTDTQYF TGTGCCAGCAGCTCGAAAACTAGTATTAGCACAGATACGCAGTATTTT
TRBJ1-2 NA NA TRBV7-2 CASSLGQYYGYTF TGTGCCAGCAGCTTAGGCCAGTACTATGGCTACACCTTC
TRBJ2-2 NA NA TRBV9 CASSVLPTPNTGELFF TGTGCCAGCAGCGTACTGCCGACTCCGAACACCGGGGAGCTGTTTTTT
TRBJ1-4 NA NA TRBV10-1 CASTLERGREKLFF TGCGCCAGCACCCTGGAGAGGGGACGGGAAAAACTGTTTTTT
TRBJ2-2 TRBD2 NA TRBV12-5 CASGLSGGTGELFF TGTGCTAGTGGTTTGAGCGGGGGCACCGGGGAGCTGTTTTTT
TRBJ1-4 NA NA TRBV7-2 CASSSPRGISEKLFF TGTGCCAGCAGCTCCCCCAGAGGGATTAGTGAAAAACTGTTTTTT
TRBJ2-6 NA NA TRBV18 CASSSYSGANVLTF TGTGCCAGCTCATCCTACTCTGGGGCCAACGTCCTGACTTTC
TRBJ1-3 TRBD1 NA TRBV10-3 CAIGTEDSGNTIYF TGTGCCATCGGGACAGAGGACTCTGGAAACACCATATATTTT
TRBJ1-5 TRBD1 NA TRBV28 CASSPTGSSNQPQHF TGTGCCAGCAGTCCGACAGGGAGTAGCAATCAGCCCCAGCATTTT
TRBJ1-2 NA NA TRBV10-3 CAISESFGEAGYGYTF TGTGCCATCAGTGAGTCTTTTGGGGAGGCGGGCTATGGCTACACCTTC
TRBJ2-5 NA once TRBV7-2 CASGTRQETQYF TGTGCCAGTGGGACGAGACAAGAGACCCAGTACTTC